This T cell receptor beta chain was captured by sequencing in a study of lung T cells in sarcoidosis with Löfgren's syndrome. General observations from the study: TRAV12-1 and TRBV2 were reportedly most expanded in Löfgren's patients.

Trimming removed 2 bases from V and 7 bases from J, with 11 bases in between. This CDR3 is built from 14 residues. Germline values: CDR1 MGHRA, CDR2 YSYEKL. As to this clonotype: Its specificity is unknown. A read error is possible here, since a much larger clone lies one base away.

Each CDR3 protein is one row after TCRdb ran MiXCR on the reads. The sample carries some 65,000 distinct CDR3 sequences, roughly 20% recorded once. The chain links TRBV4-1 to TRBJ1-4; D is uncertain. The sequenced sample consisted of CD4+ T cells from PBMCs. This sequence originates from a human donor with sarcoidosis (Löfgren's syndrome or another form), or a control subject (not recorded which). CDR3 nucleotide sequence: TGCGCCAGCAGCCAAACGGTGCCCGGTGAAAAACTGTTTTTT. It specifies CASSQTVPGEKLFF.